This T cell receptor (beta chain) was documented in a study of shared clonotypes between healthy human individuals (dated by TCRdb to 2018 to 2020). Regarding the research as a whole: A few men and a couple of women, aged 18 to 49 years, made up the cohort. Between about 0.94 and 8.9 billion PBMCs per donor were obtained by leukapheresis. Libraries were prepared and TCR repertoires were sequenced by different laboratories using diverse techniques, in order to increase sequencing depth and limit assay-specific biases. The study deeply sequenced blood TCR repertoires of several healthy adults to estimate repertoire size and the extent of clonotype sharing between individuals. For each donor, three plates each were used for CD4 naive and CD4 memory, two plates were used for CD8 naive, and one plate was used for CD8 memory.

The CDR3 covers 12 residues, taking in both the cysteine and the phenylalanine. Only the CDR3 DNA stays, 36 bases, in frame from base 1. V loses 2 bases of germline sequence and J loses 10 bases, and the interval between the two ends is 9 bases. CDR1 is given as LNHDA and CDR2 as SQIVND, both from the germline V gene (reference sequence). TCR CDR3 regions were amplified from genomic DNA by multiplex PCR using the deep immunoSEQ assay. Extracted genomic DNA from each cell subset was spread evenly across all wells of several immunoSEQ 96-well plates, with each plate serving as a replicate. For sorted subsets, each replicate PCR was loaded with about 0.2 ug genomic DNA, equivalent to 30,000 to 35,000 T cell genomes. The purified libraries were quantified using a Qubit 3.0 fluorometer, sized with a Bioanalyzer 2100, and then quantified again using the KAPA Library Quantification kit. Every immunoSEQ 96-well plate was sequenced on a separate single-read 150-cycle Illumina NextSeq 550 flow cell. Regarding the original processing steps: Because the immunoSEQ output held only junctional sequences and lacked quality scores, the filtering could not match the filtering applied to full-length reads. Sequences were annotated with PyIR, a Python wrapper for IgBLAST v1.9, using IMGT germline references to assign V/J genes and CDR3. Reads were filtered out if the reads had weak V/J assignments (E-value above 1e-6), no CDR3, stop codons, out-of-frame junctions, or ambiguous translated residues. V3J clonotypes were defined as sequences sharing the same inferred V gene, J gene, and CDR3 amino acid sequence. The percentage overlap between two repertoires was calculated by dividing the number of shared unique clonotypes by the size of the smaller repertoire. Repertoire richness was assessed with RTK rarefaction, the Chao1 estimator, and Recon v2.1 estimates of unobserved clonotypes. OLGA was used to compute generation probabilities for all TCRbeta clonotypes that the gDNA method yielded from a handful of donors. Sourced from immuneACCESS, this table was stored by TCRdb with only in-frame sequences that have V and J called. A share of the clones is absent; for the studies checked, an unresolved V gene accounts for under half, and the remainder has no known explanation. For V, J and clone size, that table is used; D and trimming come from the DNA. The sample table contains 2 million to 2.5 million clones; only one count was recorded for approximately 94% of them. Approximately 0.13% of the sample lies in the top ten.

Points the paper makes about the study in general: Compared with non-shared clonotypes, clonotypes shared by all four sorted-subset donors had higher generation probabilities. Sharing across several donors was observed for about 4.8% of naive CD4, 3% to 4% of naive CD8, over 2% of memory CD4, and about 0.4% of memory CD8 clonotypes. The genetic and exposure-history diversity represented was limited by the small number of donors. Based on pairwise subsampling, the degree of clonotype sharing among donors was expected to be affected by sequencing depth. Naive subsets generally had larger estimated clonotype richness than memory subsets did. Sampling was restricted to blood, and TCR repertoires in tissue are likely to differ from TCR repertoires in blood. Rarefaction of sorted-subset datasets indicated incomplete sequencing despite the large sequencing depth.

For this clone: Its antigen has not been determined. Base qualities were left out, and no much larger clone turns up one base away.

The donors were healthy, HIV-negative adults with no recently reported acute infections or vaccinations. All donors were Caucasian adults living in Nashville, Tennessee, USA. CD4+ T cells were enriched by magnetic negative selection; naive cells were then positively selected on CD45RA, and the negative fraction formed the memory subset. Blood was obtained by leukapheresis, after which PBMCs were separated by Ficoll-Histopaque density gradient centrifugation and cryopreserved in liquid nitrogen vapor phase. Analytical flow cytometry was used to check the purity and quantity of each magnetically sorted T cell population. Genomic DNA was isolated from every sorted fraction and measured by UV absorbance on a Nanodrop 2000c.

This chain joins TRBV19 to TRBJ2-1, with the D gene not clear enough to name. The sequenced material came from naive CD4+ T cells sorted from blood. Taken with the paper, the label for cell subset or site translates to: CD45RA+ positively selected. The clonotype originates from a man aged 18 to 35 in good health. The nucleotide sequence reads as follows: TGTGCCAGTAGTATAATGGCAACCGAGCAGTTCTTC. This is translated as CASSIMATEQFF.